The present T cell receptor beta chain was sequenced within a study of blood T cells in healthy people across ages. Each sample yielded at least 6 micrograms of PBMC total RNA. Through a sample-barcoded 5' primer and a J-beta primer mix, a second PCR was run for roughly 6 to 12 cycles. Sequencing of every sample gave 2.5 million or more CDR3-containing paired-end reads. In TCRdb, the 5' RACE reads were re-called with MiXCR into one record per CDR3 protein. The data show around 1,800,000 distinct CDR3 sequences, approximately 39% seen once. Trimming took 7 bases from V and 6 from J, leaving 12 bases between them. Germline V CDR1 and CDR2: MNHEY, SVGEGT. This CDR3 has 12 residues.

The receptor's source is a human donor in good health. The chain joins TRBV6-2 or TRBV6-3 to TRBJ1-2; D remains unclear. The material sequenced was blood. Here the CDR3 reads CASTENGNGYTF. Written as DNA, the CDR3 is TGTGCCAGCACTGAAAACGGGAATGGCTACACCTTC.